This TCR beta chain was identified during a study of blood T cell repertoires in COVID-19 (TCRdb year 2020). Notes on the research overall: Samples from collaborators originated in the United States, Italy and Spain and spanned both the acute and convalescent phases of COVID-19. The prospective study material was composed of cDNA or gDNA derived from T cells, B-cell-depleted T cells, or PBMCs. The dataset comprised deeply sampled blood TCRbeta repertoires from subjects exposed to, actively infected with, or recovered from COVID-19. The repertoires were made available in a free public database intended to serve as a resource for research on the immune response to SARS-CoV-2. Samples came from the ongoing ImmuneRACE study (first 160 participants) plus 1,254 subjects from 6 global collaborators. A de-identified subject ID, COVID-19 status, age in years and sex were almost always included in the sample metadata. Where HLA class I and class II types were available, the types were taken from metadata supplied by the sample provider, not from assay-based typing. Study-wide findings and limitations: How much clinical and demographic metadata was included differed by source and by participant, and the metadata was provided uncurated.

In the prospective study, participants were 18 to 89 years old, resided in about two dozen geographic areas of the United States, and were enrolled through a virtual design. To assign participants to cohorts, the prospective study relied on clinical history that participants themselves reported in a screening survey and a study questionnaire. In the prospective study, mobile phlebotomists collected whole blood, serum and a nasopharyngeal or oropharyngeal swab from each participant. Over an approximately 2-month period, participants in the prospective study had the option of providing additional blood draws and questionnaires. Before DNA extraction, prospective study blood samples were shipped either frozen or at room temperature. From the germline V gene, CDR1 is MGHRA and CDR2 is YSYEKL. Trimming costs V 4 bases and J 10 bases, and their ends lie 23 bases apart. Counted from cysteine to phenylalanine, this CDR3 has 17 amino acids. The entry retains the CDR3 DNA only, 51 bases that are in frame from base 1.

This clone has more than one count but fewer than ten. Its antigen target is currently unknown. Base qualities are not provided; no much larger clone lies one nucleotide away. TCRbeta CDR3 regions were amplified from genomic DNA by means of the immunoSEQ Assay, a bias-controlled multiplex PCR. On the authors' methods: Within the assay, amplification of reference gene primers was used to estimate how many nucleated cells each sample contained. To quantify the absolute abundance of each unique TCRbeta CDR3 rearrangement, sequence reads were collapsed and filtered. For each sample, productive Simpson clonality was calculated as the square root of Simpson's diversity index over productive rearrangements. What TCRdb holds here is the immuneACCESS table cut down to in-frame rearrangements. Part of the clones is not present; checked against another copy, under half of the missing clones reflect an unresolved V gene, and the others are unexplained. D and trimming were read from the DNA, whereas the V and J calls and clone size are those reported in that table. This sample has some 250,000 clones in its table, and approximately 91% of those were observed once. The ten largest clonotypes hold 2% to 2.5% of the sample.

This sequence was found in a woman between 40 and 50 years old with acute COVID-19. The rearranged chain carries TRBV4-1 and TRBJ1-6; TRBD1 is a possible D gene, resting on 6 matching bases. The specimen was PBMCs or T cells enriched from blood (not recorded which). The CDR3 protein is CASSPTQIRGPGSPLHF. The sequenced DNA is TGCGCCAGCAGCCCCACTCAGATCAGGGGTCCAGGATCACCCCTCCACTTT.